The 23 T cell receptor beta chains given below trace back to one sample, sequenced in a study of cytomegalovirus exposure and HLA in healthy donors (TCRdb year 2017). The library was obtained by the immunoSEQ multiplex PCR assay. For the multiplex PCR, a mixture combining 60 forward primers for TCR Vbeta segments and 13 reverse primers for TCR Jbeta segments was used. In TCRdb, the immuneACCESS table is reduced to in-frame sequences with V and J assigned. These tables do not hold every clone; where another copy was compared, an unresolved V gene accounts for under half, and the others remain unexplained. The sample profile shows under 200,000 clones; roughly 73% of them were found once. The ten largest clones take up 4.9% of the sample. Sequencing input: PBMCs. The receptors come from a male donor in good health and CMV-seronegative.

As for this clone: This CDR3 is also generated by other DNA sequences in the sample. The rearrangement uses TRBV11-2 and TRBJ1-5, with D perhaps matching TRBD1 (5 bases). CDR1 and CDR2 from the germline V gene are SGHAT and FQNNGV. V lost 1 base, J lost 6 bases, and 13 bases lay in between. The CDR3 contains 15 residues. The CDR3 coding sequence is TGTGCCAGCAGCTTAGGTGGCCAGGGAGGTCAGCCCCAGCATTTT. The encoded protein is CASSLGGQGGQPQHF.

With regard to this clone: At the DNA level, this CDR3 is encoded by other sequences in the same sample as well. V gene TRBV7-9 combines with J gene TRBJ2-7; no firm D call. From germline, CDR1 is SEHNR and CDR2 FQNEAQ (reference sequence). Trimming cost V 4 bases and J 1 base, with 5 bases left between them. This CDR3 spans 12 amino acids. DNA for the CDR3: TGTGCCAGCAGCTCCCGGTCCTACGAGCAGTACTTC. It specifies CASSSRSYEQYF. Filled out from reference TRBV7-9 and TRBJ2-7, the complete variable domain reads DTGVSQNPRHKITKRGQNVTFRCDPISEHNRLYWYRQTLGQGPEFLTYFQNEAQLEKSRLLSDRFSAERPKGSFSTLEIQRTEQGDSAMYLCASSSRSYEQYFGPGTRLTVT.

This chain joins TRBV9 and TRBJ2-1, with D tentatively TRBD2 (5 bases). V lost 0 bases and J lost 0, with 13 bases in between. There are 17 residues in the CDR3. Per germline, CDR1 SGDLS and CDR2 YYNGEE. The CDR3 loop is CASSVERGSISYNEQFF. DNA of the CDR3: TGTGCCAGCAGCGTAGAGCGCGGGTCCATCTCCTACAATGAGCAGTTCTTC.

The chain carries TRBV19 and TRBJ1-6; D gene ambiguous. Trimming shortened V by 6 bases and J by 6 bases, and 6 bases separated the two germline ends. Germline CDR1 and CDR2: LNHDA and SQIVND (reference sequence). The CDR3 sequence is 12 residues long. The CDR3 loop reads CASRYSNSPLHF. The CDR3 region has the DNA TGTGCCAGTAGGTACAGTAATTCACCCCTCCACTTT.

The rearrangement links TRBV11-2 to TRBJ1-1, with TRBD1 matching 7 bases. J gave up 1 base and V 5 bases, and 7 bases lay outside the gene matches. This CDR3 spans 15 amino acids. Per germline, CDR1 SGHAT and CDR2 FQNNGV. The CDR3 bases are TGTGCCAGCAGCCTCACCCAGGGGGAGAACACTGAAGCTTTCTTT. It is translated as CASSLTQGENTEAFF.

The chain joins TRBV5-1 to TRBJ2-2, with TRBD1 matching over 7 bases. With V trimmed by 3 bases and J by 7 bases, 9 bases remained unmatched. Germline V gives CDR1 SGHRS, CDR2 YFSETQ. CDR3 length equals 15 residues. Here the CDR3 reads CASSSDRVASGELFF. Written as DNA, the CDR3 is TGCGCCAGCAGCTCAGACAGGGTCGCCAGCGGGGAGCTGTTTTTT. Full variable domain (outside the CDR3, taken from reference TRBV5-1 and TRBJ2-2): KAGVTQTPRYLIKTRGQQVTLSCSPISGHRSVSWYQQTPGQGLQFLFEYFSETQRNKGNFPGRFSGRQFSNSRSEMNVSTLELGDSALYLCASSSDRVASGELFFGEGSRLTVL.

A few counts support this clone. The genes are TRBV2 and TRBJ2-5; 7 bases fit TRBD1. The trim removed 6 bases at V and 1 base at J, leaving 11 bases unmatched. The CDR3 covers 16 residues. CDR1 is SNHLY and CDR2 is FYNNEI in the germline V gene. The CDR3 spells CASSPLGRGLQETQYF. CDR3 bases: TGTGCCAGCAGCCCTCTCGGAAGGGGGCTCCAAGAGACCCAGTACTTC.

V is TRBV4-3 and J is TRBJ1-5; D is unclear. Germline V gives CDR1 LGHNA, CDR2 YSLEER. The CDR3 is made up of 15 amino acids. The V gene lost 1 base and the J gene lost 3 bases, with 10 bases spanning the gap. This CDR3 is CASSQGAGYNQPQHF. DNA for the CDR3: TGCGCCAGCAGCCAAGGGGCAGGCTACAATCAGCCCCAGCATTTT.

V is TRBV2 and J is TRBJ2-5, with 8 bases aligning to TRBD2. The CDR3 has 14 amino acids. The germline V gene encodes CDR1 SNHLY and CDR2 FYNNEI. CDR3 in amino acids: CTGSLAGSQETQYF. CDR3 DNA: TGTACCGGTTCGTTAGCGGGAAGTCAGGAGACCCAGTACTTC.

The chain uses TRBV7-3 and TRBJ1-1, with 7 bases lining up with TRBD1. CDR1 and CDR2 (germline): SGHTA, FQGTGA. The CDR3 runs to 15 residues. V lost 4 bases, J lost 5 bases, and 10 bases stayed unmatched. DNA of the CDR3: TGTGCCAGCAGCTCAACCGGGACAGTAACTACTGAAGCTTTCTTT. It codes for CASSSTGTVTTEAFF. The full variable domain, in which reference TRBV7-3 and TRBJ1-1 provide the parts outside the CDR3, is GAGVSQTPSNKVTEKGKYVELRCDPISGHTALYWYRQSLGQGPEFLIYFQGTGAADDSGLPNDRFFAVRPEGSVSTLKIQRTERGDSAVYLCASSSTGTVTTEAFFGQGTRLTVV.

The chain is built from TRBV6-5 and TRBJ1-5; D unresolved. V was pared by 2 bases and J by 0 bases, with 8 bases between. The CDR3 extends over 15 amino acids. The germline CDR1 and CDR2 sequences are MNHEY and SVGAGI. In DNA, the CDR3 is TGTGCCAGCAGTTACCAGGTGAATAGCAATCAGCCCCAGCATTTT. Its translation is CASSYQVNSNQPQHF.

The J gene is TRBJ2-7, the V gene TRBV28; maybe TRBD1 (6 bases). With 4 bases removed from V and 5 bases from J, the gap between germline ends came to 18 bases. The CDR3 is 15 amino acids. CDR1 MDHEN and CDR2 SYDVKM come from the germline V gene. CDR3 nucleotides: TGTGCCAGCAGTTCGGGACATTTCTCCTCGAACGAGCAGTACTTC. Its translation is CASSSGHFSSNEQYF.

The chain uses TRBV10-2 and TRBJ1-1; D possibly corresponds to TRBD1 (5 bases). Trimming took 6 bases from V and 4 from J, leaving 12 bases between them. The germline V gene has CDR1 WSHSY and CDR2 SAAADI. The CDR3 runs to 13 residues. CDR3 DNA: TGCGCCAGCAGCGCGGGGAGGGGCACTGAAGCTTTCTTT. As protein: CASSAGRGTEAFF.

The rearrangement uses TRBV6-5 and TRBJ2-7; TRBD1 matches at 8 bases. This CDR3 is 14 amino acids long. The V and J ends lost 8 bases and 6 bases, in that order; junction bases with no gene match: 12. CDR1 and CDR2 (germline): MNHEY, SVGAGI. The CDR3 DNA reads TGTGCCAGCCGCCCCCGGACAGGGTACCCCGAGCAGTACTTC. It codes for CASRPRTGYPEQYF.

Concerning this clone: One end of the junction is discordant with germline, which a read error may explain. CDR3 nucleotides: TGTGCCAGCAGCTTAGGGACTAGCGACTACAATGGGCAGTTCTTC. Its protein is CASSLGTSDYNGQFF. V usage is TRBV5-4 and J usage is TRBJ2-1; 10 nucleotides line up with TRBD2. This CDR3 spans 15 amino acids. Germline lookup yields CDR1 SGHNT and CDR2 YYREEE (reference sequence).

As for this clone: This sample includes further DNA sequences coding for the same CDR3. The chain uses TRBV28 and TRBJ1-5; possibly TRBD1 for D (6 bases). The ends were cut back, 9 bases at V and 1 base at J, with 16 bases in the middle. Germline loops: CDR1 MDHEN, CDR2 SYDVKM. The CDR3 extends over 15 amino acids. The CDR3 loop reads CASLPGEHSNQPQHF. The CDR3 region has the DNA TGTGCCAGTCTCCCAGGGGAGCACAGCAATCAGCCCCAGCATTTT.

The CDR3 DNA sequence: TGTGCCAGCGCCCCGCGGGGGGGGACTAGCGGGAGGGCCTACGAGCAGTACTTC. Amino acids: CASAPRGGTSGRAYEQYF. V gene TRBV9 combines with J gene TRBJ2-7; 16 bases line up with TRBD2. V gave up 7 bases and J gave up 2 bases; unmatched junction bases: 12. Germline V lookup: CDR1 SGDLS, CDR2 YYNGEE. The CDR3 consists of 18 residues.

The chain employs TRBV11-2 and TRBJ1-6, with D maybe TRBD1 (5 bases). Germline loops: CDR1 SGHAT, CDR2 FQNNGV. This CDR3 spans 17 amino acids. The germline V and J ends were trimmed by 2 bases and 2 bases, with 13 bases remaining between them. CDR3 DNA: TGTGCCAGCAGCTTAAGCGCAGGGAACGCCTATAATTCACCCCTCCACTTT. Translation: CASSLSAGNAYNSPLHF.

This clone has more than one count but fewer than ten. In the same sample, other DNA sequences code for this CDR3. CDR3 sequence: CASSAGGTDTQYF. The CDR3 coding sequence is TGTGCCAGCAGTGCAGGGGGCACAGATACGCAGTATTTT. V and J are TRBV6-4 and TRBJ2-3, with D perhaps matching TRBD1 (6 bases). V shed 4 bases and J shed 1 base, with 6 bases lying between them. CDR3 length: 13 residues. CDR1 and CDR2 from the germline V gene are MRHNA and SNTAGT.

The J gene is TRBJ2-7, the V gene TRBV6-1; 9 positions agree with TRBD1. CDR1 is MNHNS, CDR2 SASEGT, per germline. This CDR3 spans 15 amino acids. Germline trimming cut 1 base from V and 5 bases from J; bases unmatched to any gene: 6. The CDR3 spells CASSEVGTGRHEQYF. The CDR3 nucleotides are TGTGCCAGCAGTGAAGTGGGGACAGGGAGACACGAGCAGTACTTC.

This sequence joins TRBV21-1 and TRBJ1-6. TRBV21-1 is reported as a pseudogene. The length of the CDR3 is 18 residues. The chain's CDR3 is CASSKAQEFRDSDSPLHF. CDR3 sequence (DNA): TGTGCCAGCAGCAAAGCGCAAGAATTCCGGGATAGCGATTCACCCCTCCACTTT.

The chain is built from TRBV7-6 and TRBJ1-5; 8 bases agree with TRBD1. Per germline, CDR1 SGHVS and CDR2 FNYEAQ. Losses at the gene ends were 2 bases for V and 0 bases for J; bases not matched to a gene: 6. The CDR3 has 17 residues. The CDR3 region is CASSLYRGLNSNQPQHF. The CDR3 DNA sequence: TGTGCCAGCAGCTTATACAGGGGGTTGAATAGCAATCAGCCCCAGCATTTT.

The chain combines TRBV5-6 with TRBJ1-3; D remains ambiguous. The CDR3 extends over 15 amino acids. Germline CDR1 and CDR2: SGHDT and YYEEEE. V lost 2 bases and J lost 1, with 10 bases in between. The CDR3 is CASSFPTPSGNTIYF. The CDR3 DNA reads TGTGCCAGCAGCTTCCCGACACCATCTGGAAACACCATATATTTT.